The clone carrying this T cell receptor (beta chain) was seen many times. The sample is drawn from a study of early T cells in non-severe SARS-CoV-2 infection. A single record per CDR3 protein comes from TCRdb applying MiXCR to the 5' RACE reads. The repertoire holds about 33,000 distinct CDR3 sequences, with over 4.5% as singletons. The origin of this receptor is an adult who was a healthcare worker with PCR-confirmed SARS-CoV-2 infection or an uninfected control (not recorded which). The sample consisted of whole blood.

CDR3 nucleotide sequence: TGTGCCAGCAGCTTAGATCAGACAAACTATGGCTACACCTTC. It is translated as CASSLDQTNYGYTF. This chain joins TRBV7-6 and TRBJ1-2, with D hard to call. Germline lookup yields CDR1 SGHVS and CDR2 FNYEAQ. V was clipped by 1 base and J by 2 bases, with 8 bases between them. The CDR3 is 14 amino acids.